This T cell receptor beta chain was profiled in a study of T cell repertoires in cytomegalovirus infection. TCRdb used MiXCR to reprocess the reads, holding one entry per CDR3 protein. In the table there are 450,000 to 650,000 distinct CDR3 sequences, approximately 25% of which are singletons. The CDR3 is made up of 14 amino acids. Germline loops: CDR1 DFQATT, CDR2 SNEGSKA (reference sequence). V shed 2 bases and J shed 3 bases, with 13 bases lying between them. Study observations and caveats: Identification of carriers of CMV plus the relevant HLA was achieved through cumulative public TCR beta family frequency.

Concerning this clonotype itself: The antigen remains unidentified.

The gene calls are TRBV20-1 and TRBJ1-1, with TRBD1 as a possible D gene (6 bases). The receptor's source is a human donor in good health (CMV status not recorded). Some clones in this sample may be carry-over from other donors' samples. Sequenced sample: PBMCs. CDR3 coding DNA: TGCAGTGCTAGATCCAGGGGCTTTGACACTGAAGCTTTCTTT. It specifies CSARSRGFDTEAFF.